Here is one T cell receptor beta chain with its context. Sequencing was performed with immunoSEQ multiplex PCR; in TCRdb, only in-frame clones are kept and a portion is missing. The repertoire has just over 250,000 clones, 75% to 95% of them found once; the top ten carry under 3%. The entry originates in a study of blood T cell repertoires in COVID-19. The sequence derives from a person aged 18-30 years with COVID-19, enrolled during active disease. The sample consisted of peripheral blood.

The DNA for the CDR3 is TGTGCCAGCAGCTTAGCTGTTGAGGGAGCTTTCTTT. Translation gives CASSLAVEGAFF. The chain recombines TRBV11-2 with TRBJ1-1; D is undetermined. The V gene lost 1 base and the J gene lost 10 bases, with 10 bases spanning the gap. The CDR3 is made up of 12 amino acids. From germline, CDR1 is SGHAT and CDR2 FQNNGV.